This TCR beta chain was captured in a study of cytomegalovirus exposure and HLA in healthy donors. Primers included in the PCR were 60 Vbeta and 13 Jbeta primers. Data came from immunoSEQ multiplex PCR; TCRdb stores just in-frame clones and leaves some out. The profile shows 180,000 or so clones, 60% to 80% of them singletons. The germline gives CDR1 SGHAT, CDR2 FQDESV (reference sequence). The CDR3 extends over 15 amino acids. Unmatched junction bases numbered 2, after V lost 4 bases and J lost 1 base. Source material: PBMCs. The chain carries TRBV11-1 and TRBJ2-3; 10 bases align to TRBD1. The receptor was derived from a female donor in good health and CMV-seronegative. The CDR3 here is CASSSDRGRTDTQYF. The DNA for the CDR3 is TGTGCCAGCAGCTCAGACAGGGGGCGCACAGATACGCAGTATTTT.